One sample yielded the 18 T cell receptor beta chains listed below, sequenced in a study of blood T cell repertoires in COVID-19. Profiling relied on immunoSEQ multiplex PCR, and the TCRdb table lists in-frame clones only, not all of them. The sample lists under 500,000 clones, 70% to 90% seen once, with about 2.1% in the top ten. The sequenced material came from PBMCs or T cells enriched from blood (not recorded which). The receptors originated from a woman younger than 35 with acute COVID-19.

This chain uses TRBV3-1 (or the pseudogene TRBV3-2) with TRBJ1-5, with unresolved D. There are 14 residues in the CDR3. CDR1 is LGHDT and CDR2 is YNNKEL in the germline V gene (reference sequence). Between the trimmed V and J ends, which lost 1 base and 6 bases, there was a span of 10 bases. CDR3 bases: TGTGCCAGCAGCCAAGGGGCGTCCATTCAGCCCCAGCATTTT. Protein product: CASSQGASIQPQHF.

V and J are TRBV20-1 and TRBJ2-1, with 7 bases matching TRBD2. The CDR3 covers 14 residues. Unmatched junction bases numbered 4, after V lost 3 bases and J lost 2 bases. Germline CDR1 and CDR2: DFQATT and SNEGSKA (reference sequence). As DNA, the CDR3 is TGCAGTGCTAGTCCAGCGGGGACCTACAATGAGCAGTTCTTC. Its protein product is CSASPAGTYNEQFF.

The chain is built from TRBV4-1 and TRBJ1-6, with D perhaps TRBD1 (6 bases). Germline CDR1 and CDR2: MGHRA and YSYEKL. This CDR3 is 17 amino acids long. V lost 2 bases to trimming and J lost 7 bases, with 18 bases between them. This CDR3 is CASSQTGTSPRNSPLHF. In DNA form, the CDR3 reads TGCGCCAGCAGCCAAACCGGGACATCTCCCCGGAATTCACCCCTCCACTTT.

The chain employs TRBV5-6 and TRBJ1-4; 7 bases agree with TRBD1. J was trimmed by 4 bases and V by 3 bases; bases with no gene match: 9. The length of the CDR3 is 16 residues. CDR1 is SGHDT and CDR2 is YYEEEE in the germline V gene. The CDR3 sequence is CASSSLRDSLNEKLFF. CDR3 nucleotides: TGTGCCAGCAGCTCGCTCAGGGACAGCCTTAATGAAAAACTGTTTTTT.

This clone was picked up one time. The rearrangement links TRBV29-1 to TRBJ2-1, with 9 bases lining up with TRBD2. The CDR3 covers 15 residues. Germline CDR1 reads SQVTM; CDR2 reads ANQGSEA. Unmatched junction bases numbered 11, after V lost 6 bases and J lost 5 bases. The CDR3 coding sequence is TGCAGCGTCGCGCAGGTTGGCGGGAGGGACAATGAGCAGTTCTTC. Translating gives CSVAQVGGRDNEQFF.

CDR3 sequence (DNA): TGTGCCAGCAGAAACCTCGGACAGGGAGGGCAAAGCTCCTACAATGAGCAGTTCTTC. As protein: CASRNLGQGGQSSYNEQFF. The chain links TRBV27 to TRBJ2-1; TRBD1 might be the D (8 bases). CDR1 is MNHEY, CDR2 SMNVEV, per germline (reference sequence). With 6 bases removed from V and 0 bases from J, the gap between germline ends came to 24 bases. The CDR3 contains 19 residues.

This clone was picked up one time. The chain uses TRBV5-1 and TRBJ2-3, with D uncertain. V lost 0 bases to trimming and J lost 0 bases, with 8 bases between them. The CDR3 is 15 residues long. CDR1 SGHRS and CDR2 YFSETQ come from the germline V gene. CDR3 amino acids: CASSLAVISTDTQYF. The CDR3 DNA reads TGCGCCAGCAGCTTGGCAGTCATTAGCACAGATACGCAGTATTTT.

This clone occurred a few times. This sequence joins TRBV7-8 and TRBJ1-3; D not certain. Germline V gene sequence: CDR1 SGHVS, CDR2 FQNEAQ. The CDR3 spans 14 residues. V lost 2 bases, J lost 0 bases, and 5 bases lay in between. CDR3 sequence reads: CASSLQNSGNTIYF. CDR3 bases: TGTGCCAGCAGCTTACAAAACTCTGGAAACACCATATATTTT.

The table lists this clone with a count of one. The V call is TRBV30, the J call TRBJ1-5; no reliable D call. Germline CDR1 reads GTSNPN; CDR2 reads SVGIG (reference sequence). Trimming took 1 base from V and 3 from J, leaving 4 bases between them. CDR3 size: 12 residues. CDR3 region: CAWSGVNQPQHF. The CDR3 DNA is TGTGCCTGGAGTGGAGTCAATCAGCCCCAGCATTTT.

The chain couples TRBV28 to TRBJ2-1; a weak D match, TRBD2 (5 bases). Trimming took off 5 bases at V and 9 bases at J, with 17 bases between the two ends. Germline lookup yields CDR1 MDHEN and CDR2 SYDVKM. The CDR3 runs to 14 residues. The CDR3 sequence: CASSPILVPGEQFF. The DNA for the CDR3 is TGTGCCAGCAGTCCGATACTAGTTCCGGGTGAGCAGTTCTTC.

The CDR3 protein is CASSRTGPNEKLFF. The CDR3 bases are TGTGCCAGCAGCCGGACAGGGCCTAATGAAAAACTGTTTTTT. The gene calls are TRBV7-9 and TRBJ1-4; 8 positions match TRBD1. V lost 5 bases to trimming and J lost 3 bases; unmatched junction nucleotides: 2. The CDR3 extends over 14 amino acids. Germline V gene lookup returns CDR1 SEHNR and CDR2 FQNEAQ (reference sequence).

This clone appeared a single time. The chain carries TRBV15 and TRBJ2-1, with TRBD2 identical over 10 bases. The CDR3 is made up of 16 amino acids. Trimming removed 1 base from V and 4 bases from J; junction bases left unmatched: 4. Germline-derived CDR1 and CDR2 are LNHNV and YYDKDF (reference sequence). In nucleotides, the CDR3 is TGTGCCACCAGCAGAGCTAGCGGGAGAGGTTACAATGAGCAGTTCTTC. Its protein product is CATSRASGRGYNEQFF.

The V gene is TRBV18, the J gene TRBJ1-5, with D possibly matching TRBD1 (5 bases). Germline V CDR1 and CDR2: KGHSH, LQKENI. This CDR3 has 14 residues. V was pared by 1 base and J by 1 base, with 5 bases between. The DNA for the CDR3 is TGTGCCAGCTCACCACAGGGGAGCAATCAGCCCCAGCATTTT. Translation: CASSPQGSNQPQHF.

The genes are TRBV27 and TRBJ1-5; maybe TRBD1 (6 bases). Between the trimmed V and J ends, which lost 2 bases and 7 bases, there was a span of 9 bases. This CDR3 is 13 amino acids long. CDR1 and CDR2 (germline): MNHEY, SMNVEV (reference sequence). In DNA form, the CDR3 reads TGTGCCAGCAGTTTAGGACAGCAACAGCCCCAGCATTTT. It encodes CASSLGQQQPQHF.

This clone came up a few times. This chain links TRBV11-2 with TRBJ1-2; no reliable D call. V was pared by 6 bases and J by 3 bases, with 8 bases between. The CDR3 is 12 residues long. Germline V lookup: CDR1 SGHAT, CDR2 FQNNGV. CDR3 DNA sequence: TGTGCCAGCAGGGGCGGGGACTATGGCTACACCTTC. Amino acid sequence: CASRGGDYGYTF.

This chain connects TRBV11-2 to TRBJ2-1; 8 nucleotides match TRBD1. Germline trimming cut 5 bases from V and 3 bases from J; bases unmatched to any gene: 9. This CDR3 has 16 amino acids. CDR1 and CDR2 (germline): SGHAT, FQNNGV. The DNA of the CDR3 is TGTGCCAGCAGCCCGATTGGACAGGGCGTCTACAATGAGCAGTTCTTC. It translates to CASSPIGQGVYNEQFF.

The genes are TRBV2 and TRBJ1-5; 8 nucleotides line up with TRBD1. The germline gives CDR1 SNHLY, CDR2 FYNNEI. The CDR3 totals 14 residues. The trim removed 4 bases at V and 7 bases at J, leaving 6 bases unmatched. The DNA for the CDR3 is TGTGCCAGCAGTGCAAGGGACAGGAGGCAGCCCCAGCATTTT. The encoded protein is CASSARDRRQPQHF.

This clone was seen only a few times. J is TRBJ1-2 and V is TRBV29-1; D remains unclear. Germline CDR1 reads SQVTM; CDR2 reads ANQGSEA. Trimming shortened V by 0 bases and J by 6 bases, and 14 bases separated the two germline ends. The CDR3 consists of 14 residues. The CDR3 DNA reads TGCAGCGTTGAAGACTGGCAGGTCGGCGATGGCTACACCTTC. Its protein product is CSVEDWQVGDGYTF.